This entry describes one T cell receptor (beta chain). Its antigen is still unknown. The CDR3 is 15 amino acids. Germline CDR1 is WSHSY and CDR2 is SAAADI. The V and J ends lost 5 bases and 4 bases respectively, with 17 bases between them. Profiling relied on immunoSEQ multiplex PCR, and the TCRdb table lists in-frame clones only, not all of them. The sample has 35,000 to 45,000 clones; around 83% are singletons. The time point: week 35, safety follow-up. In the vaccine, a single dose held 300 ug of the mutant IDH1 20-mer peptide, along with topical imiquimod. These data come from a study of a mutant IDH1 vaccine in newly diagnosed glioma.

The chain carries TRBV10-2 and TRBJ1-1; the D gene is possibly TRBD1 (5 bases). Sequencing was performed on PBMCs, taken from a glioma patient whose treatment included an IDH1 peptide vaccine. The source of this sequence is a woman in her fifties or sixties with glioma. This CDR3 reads CASSPRPEGSTEAFF. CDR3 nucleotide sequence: TGCGCCAGCAGTCCGCGGCCCGAGGGGAGCACTGAAGCTTTCTTT.